The clone carrying this TCR beta chain was counted between two and nine times. Its antigen remains unknown. This record comes from a study of T-cell memory formation after mild COVID-19. 5'RACE with constant-segment primers yielded barcoded, UMI-tagged TCR alpha and TCR beta cDNA libraries. Each CDR3 protein is one row after TCRdb ran MiXCR on the 5' RACE reads. The profile shows more than 400,000 distinct CDR3 sequences, about 20% of them singletons. Study-wide points: There was no confirmation that second-wave clones peaking on day 37 were SARS-CoV-2 specific.

Germline CDR1 MNHNS, CDR2 SASEGT. This CDR3 is built from 14 residues. V gave up 3 bases and J gave up 10 bases, with 16 bases separating them. The clonotype originates from an adult woman who had mild COVID-19 (a few samples of this study predate the infection). Cell type and time point are not known. Sequences were obtained from PBMCs or a T cell subset sorted from them (not recorded which). The J gene is TRBJ2-1, the V gene TRBV6-1, with D unresolved. The CDR3 is CASSDHLWGREQFF. In DNA form, the CDR3 reads TGTGCCAGCAGTGACCACTTATGGGGTAGGGAGCAGTTCTTC.